A single sample is the source of the 26 T cell receptor beta chains below, sequenced in a study of T-cell reconstitution after alpha-beta-depleted transplantation in children. During its preparation, the TCRbeta library received unique molecular identifiers. One entry per CDR3 protein results from TCRdb running MiXCR on the PCR reads. The data contain hundreds of thousands of distinct CDR3 sequences, around 7.8% of them singletons. Sequenced material: PBMCs, mostly from graft donor cells, taken 180 days after TCRalphabeta/CD19-depleted stem cell transplant. The receptors were gathered from a male patient younger than 18 who had a stem cell transplant for acute lymphoblastic leukemia, so the T cells may come from the graft donor.

This clonotype was observed at least ten times. One end of the junction fails to match germline, which may point to a read error. The chain employs TRBV10-3 and TRBJ1-2, with D uncertain. Per the germline V gene, CDR1 is ENHRY and CDR2 is SYGVKD. This CDR3 comprises 14 residues. The CDR3 bases are TGTGCCATCAGTGACCAGAAAACTAAATATGGCTACACCTTC. It is translated as CAISDQKTKYGYTF.

This clonotype was picked up many times. The chain links TRBV10-3 to TRBJ2-3, with unresolved D. There are 14 residues in the CDR3. Germline loops: CDR1 ENHRY, CDR2 SYGVKD. V lost 0 bases, J lost 2 bases, and 6 bases lay in between. The CDR3 loop is CAISESAVTDTQYF. As DNA, the CDR3 is TGTGCCATCAGTGAGTCTGCAGTCACAGATACGCAGTATTTT.

This clonotype showed up many times. This chain joins TRBV7-3 and TRBJ2-1; 8 positions match TRBD1. CDR3 length equals 15 residues. The V and J ends lost 5 bases and 6 bases, in that order; junction bases with no gene match: 9. Germline assignment: CDR1 SGHTA and CDR2 FQGTGA. The CDR3 DNA follows: TGTGCCAGCAGCGCCACTCAGACAGGGGTCAATGAGCAGTTCTTC. It specifies CASSATQTGVNEQFF.

The chain combines TRBV5-4 with TRBJ2-5; 9 bases match TRBD2. Germline lookup yields CDR1 SGHNT and CDR2 YYREEE (reference sequence). J gave up 0 bases and V 2 bases, and 5 bases lay outside the gene matches. The CDR3 runs to 16 residues. The CDR3 DNA is TGTGCCAGCAGCTTACTAGCGGGCCCGTACCAAGAGACCCAGTACTTC. As protein: CASSLLAGPYQETQYF.

This clonotype has ten or more counts. The chain employs TRBV12-3 or TRBV12-4 and TRBJ2-3, with 8 bases that match TRBD2. V was clipped by 10 bases and J by 1 base; unmatched bases: 4. The CDR3 runs to 13 residues. The CDR3, as DNA: TGTGCCACCGGGACTAGTGGCACAGATACGCAGTATTTT. Its protein is CATGTSGTDTQYF.

This clonotype was detected many times. The chain couples TRBV6-1 to TRBJ2-4; a possible D gene is TRBD1 (6 bases). This CDR3 is 14 amino acids long. V lost 6 bases and J lost 1, with 10 bases in between. From germline, CDR1 is MNHNS and CDR2 SASEGT. The CDR3 loop reads CASRSTGAKNIQYF. CDR3 sequence (DNA): TGTGCCAGCAGATCCACAGGGGCCAAAAACATTCAGTACTTC.

In its sample, this clonotype was seen many times. This CDR3 is CASSRGARDEKLFF. For the CDR3, the DNA is TGTGCCAGCAGCCGCGGGGCTCGGGATGAAAAACTGTTTTTT. The chain uses TRBV7-9 and TRBJ1-4; D perhaps matches TRBD1 (5 bases). V was shortened by 5 bases and J by 6 bases, with 13 bases between the two germline ends. This CDR3 has 14 residues. Germline V gene sequence: CDR1 SEHNR, CDR2 FQNEAQ (reference sequence).

This clonotype was found a few times. The J gene is TRBJ2-1, the V gene TRBV5-6, with TRBD2 identical over 7 bases. V dropped 9 bases and J dropped 4; count of bases not matched to a gene: 19. This CDR3 contains 17 residues. Per germline, CDR1 SGHDT and CDR2 YYEEEE. The chain's CDR3 is CAMGPGASGYLYNEQFF. CDR3 in DNA: TGTGCCATGGGCCCCGGGGCTAGCGGTTACCTTTACAATGAGCAGTTCTTC.

In the case of this clonotype: A much larger clone lies one base from this, so it may be a read error. This chain connects TRBV5-6 to TRBJ2-7; 9 bases match TRBD2. CDR1 is SGHDT, CDR2 YYEEEE, per germline. There are 15 residues in the CDR3. CDR3 bases: TGTGCCAGCAGCTTTAGCGGGAGAGCAACCTACGACCAGTACTTC. It specifies CASSFSGRATYDQYF.

This clonotype was found a few times. V usage is TRBV7-9 and J usage is TRBJ2-3; 15 positions match TRBD2. With V trimmed by 1 base and J by 7 bases, 6 bases remained unmatched. The CDR3 length is 17 residues. Per the germline V gene, CDR1 is SEHNR and CDR2 is FQNEAQ (reference sequence). CDR3 loop: CASSLGGLAGGGNTQYF. CDR3 sequence (DNA): TGTGCCAGCAGCTTAGGGGGACTAGCGGGAGGAGGAAATACGCAGTATTTT.

This clonotype was observed a handful of times. This CDR3 reads CSARPKRGRESHYNEQFF. CDR3 DNA: TGCAGTGCTAGACCCAAGAGAGGACGGGAGTCCCACTACAATGAGCAGTTCTTC. This sequence joins TRBV20-1 and TRBJ2-1; possibly TRBD2 for D (6 bases). Trimming stripped 2 bases from V and 3 bases from J, with 23 bases between. The CDR3 length is 18 residues. Germline loops: CDR1 DFQATT, CDR2 SNEGSKA (reference sequence).

In this sample, this clonotype turned up many times. The chain uses TRBV7-2 and TRBJ2-7; possibly TRBD2 for D (6 bases). The germline V and J ends were trimmed by 0 bases and 2 bases, with 11 bases remaining between them. The length of the CDR3 is 15 residues. Germline CDR1 SGHTA, CDR2 FQGNSA. The CDR3 nucleotides read TGTGCCAGCAGCTTAGCGGGGGGACCTGCCTACGAGCAGTACTTC. Residues: CASSLAGGPAYEQYF.

This clonotype was recorded many times. The chain has TRBV6-1 and TRBJ1-2; the match to TRBD1 covers 7 bases. Germline lookup yields CDR1 MNHNS and CDR2 SASEGT. The CDR3 spans 14 residues. With 10 bases clipped from V and 0 bases from J, the junction kept 8 bases outside the gene matches. The CDR3, as DNA: TGTGCCACCCTGGACAGGCAAGCTAACTATGGCTACACCTTC. Amino acids: CATLDRQANYGYTF.

This clonotype was detected many times. The chain carries TRBV21-1 and TRBJ2-7; whether TRBD1, the table's D call, matches the DNA was not checked. TRBV21-1 constitutes a pseudogene. This CDR3 comprises 15 residues. This CDR3 is CASSGRTGGPYEQYF. As DNA, the CDR3 is TGTGCCAGCAGCGGACGGACAGGGGGGCCCTACGAGCAGTACTTC.

This clonotype was observed many times. The rearrangement links TRBV3-1 to TRBJ2-2; D perhaps matches TRBD2 (6 bases). Germline V gene lookup returns CDR1 LGHDT and CDR2 YNNKEL (reference sequence). The CDR3 contains 14 residues. Trimming removed 8 bases from V and 2 bases from J, with 12 bases in between. CDR3 sequence reads: CASLPGLNTGELFF. DNA for the CDR3: TGTGCCAGCTTACCGGGACTTAACACCGGGGAGCTGTTTTTT.

This clonotype has ten or more counts. The chain is built from TRBV25-1 and TRBJ1-3; a possible D gene is TRBD1 (5 bases). Trimming stripped 3 bases from V and 0 bases from J, with 15 bases between. The CDR3 has 17 residues. Per germline, CDR1 MGHDK and CDR2 SYGVNS. CDR3: CASSDNRQPSSGNTIYF. The CDR3, as DNA: TGTGCCAGCAGTGACAACCGACAGCCCAGCTCTGGAAACACCATATATTTT.

This clonotype was seen at least ten times. The chain employs TRBV7-9 and TRBJ2-7, with TRBD2 matching 14 bases. J was trimmed by 0 bases and V by 2 bases; bases with no gene match: 9. The CDR3 extends over 19 amino acids. Per germline, CDR1 SEHNR and CDR2 FQNEAQ (reference sequence). The CDR3 protein is CASSLPISGLAGGSYEQYF. The CDR3 DNA reads as TGTGCCAGCAGCTTACCAATTAGCGGACTAGCGGGAGGCTCCTACGAGCAGTACTTC.

This clonotype was detected ten times or more. This rearrangement joins TRBV4-1 to TRBJ1-1; no firm D call. This CDR3 is 17 amino acids long. The V gene's germline CDR1 is MGHRA and CDR2 YSYEKL. Trimming took 4 bases from V and 3 from J, leaving 21 bases between them. This CDR3 is CASSLAALKERYTEAFF. CDR3 DNA: TGCGCCAGCAGCCTCGCGGCCCTGAAGGAACGGTACACTGAAGCTTTCTTT.

This clonotype was counted ten times or more. V and J are TRBV5-1 and TRBJ2-4, with D perhaps matching TRBD1 (5 bases). Germline V gene lookup returns CDR1 SGHRS and CDR2 YFSETQ. The CDR3 runs to 14 residues. Trimming left V 1 base short and J 8 bases short, with 13 bases between. CDR3 DNA: TGCGCCAGCAGCTTGAGGGGCAACGTGGACATTCAGTACTTC. Protein sequence: CASSLRGNVDIQYF.

This clonotype was recorded at least ten times. V gene TRBV6-1 combines with J gene TRBJ2-7; TRBD2 agrees at 8 bases. This CDR3 is built from 15 residues. The V segment lost 5 bases and the J segment 2 bases; nucleotides outside the gene matches: 8. CDR1 and CDR2 from the germline V gene are MNHNS and SASEGT. This chain's CDR3 is CASSTRGGRPYEQYF. As DNA, the CDR3 is TGTGCCAGCAGTACCCGGGGGGGGCGTCCCTACGAGCAGTACTTC.

This clonotype was detected a few times. Being one base from a much bigger clone, this may be a read error. The genes are TRBV3-1 and TRBJ2-5; 11 bases map to TRBD1. Germline assignment: CDR1 LGHDT and CDR2 YNNKEL (reference sequence). The CDR3 runs to 17 residues. V gave up 8 bases and J gave up 4 bases; unmatched junction bases: 15. The CDR3 nucleotides are TGTGCCAGCTGTCTTTACCAGGGACAGGGGGTTGGAGAGACCCAGTACTTC. It yields the protein CASCLYQGQGVGETQYF.

In this sample, this clonotype turned up many times. This chain connects TRBV7-6 to TRBJ2-3; the D is unclear. Trimming shortened V by 1 base and J by 5 bases, and 10 bases separated the two germline ends. Germline V gives CDR1 SGHVS, CDR2 FNYEAQ. This CDR3 has 14 amino acids. This CDR3 reads CASSLGAELDTQYF. CDR3 DNA: TGTGCCAGCAGCTTAGGGGCAGAGCTAGATACGCAGTATTTT.

This rearrangement joins TRBV6-1 to TRBJ1-1; D might be TRBD1 (6 bases). The CDR3 has 15 residues. Deletions cut 8 bases from V and 3 bases from J, with 19 bases between. Germline-derived CDR1 and CDR2 are MNHNS and SASEGT. The chain's CDR3 is CASGGRGGRYTEAFF. The CDR3 nucleotides read TGTGCCAGCGGTGGTCGGGGGGGCCGGTACACTGAAGCTTTCTTT.

The chain has TRBV19 and TRBJ1-2, with 8 bases matching TRBD1. Germline V gene lookup returns CDR1 LNHDA and CDR2 SQIVND (reference sequence). This CDR3 spans 14 amino acids. With 6 bases clipped from V and 3 bases from J, the junction kept 6 bases outside the gene matches. CDR3 residues: CASRTRGRDYGYTF. The CDR3 bases are TGTGCCAGTAGGACCAGGGGGCGCGACTATGGCTACACCTTC.

The rearrangement links TRBV19 to TRBJ2-1; a weak D match, TRBD2 (5 bases). Trimming took off 0 bases at V and 7 bases at J, with 10 bases between the two ends. In germline, CDR1 is LNHDA, CDR2 SQIVND (reference sequence). The CDR3 contains 14 residues. CDR3 nucleotide sequence: TGTGCCAGTAGTATAGACGCGGGTGGGAATGAGCAGTTCTTC. Translation: CASSIDAGGNEQFF.

This clonotype occurred a few times. The chain has TRBV7-6 and TRBJ2-7, with 12 bases identical to TRBD2. V lost 1 base and J lost 4; bases outside the gene matches: 2. This CDR3 is 15 amino acids long. Germline V gene lookup returns CDR1 SGHVS and CDR2 FNYEAQ. The CDR3 reads CASSLGTSGNYEQYF. The CDR3 nucleotides are TGTGCCAGCAGCTTAGGGACTAGCGGGAATTACGAGCAGTACTTC.